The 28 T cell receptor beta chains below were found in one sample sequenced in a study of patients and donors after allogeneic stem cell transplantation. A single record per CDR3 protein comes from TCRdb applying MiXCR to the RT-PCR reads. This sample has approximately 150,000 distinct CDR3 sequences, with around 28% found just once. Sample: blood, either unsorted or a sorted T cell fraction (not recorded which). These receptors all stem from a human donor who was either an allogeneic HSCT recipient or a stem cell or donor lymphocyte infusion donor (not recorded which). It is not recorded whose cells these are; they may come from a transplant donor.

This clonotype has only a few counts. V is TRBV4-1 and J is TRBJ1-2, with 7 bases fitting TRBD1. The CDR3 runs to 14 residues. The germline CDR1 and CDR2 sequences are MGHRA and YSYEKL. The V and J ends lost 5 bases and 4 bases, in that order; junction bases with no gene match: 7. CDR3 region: CASSSPGQFYGYTF. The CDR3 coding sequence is TGCGCCAGCAGCTCTCCGGGACAGTTCTATGGCTACACCTTC.

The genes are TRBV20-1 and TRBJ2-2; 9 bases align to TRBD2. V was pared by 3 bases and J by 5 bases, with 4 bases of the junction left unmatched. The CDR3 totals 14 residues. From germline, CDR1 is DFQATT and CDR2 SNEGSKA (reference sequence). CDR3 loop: CSASLAGRTGELFF. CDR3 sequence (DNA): TGCAGTGCTAGCCTAGCGGGAAGAACCGGGGAGCTGTTTTTT.

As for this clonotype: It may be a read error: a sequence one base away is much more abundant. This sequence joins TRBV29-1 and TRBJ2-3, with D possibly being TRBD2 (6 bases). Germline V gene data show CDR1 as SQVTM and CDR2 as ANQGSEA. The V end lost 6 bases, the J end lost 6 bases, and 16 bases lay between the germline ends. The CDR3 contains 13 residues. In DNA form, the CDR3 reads TGCAGCGTCCAGAGGAGACTAGTTGATACGCAGTATTTT. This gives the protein CSVQRRLVDTQYF.

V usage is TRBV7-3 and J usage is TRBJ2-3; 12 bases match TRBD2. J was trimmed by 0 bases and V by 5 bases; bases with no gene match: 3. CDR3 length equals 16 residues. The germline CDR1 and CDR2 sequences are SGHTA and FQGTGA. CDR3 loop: CASSLGLAGSTDTQYF. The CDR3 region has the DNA TGTGCCAGCAGCCTCGGACTAGCGGGAAGCACAGATACGCAGTATTTT.

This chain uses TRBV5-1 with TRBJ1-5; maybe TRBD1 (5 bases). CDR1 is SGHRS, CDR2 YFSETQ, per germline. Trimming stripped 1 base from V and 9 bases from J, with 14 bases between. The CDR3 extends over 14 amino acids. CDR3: CASSLSAGKLPQHF. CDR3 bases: TGCGCCAGCAGCTTGTCGGCAGGGAAGCTGCCCCAGCATTTT.

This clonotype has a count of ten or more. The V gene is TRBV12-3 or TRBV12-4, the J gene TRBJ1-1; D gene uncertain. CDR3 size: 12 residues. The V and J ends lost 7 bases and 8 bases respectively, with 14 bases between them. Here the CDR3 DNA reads TGTGCCAGCACCCTTTATCGGGCCGAAGCTTTCTTT. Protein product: CASTLYRAEAFF.

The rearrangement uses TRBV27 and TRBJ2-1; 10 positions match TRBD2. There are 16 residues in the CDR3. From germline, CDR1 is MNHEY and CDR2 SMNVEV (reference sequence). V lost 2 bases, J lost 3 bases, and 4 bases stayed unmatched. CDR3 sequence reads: CASSLIAGGHYNEQFF. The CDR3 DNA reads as TGTGCCAGCAGTTTAATAGCGGGAGGTCACTACAATGAGCAGTTCTTC.

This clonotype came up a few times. The CDR3 reads CSANSAGHPREAFF. The DNA of the CDR3 is TGCAGTGCCAATAGCGCGGGACACCCAAGGGAAGCTTTCTTT. The V and J genes are TRBV20-1 and TRBJ1-1; possibly TRBD1 for D (6 bases). Germline CDR1 DFQATT, CDR2 SNEGSKA (reference sequence). V was shortened by 6 bases and J by 8 bases, with 22 bases between the two germline ends. The CDR3 extends over 14 amino acids.

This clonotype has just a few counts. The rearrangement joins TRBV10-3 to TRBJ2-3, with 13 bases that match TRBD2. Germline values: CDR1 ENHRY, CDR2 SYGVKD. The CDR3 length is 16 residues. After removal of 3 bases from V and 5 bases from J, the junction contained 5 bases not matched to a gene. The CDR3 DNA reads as TGTGCCATCAGTGAACCGGGACTAGCGGGAAGAGATACGCAGTATTTT. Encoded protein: CAISEPGLAGRDTQYF.

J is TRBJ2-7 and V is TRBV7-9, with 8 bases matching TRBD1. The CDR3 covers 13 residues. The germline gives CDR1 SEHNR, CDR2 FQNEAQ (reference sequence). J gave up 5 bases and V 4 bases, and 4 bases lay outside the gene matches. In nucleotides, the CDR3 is TGTGCCAGCAGCTCGGACAGGGACCACGAGCAGTACTTC. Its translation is CASSSDRDHEQYF.

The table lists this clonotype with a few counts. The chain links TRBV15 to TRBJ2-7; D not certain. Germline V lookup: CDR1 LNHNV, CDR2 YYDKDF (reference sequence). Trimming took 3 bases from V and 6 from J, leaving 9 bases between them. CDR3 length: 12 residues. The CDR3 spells CATSSLLSEQYF. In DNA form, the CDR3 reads TGTGCCACCAGCAGCCTTTTGAGCGAGCAGTACTTC. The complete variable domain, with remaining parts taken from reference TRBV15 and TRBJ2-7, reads DAMVIQNPRYQVTQFGKPVTLSCSQTLNHNVMYWYQQKSSQAPKLLFHYYDKDFNNEADTPDNFQSRRPNTSFCFLDIRSPGLGDTAMYLCATSSLLSEQYFGPGTRLTVT.

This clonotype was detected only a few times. The CDR3 DNA follows: TGTGCCACCAGCAGAGATCGAGGGTCCGGCGGGGAGCTGTTTTTT. Translating gives CATSRDRGSGGELFF. The V gene is TRBV15, the J gene TRBJ2-2; D might be TRBD2 (5 bases). V lost 0 bases, J lost 7 bases, and 12 bases lay in between. The CDR3 spans 15 residues. Germline V CDR1 and CDR2: LNHNV, YYDKDF (reference sequence).

In nucleotides, the CDR3 is TGCAGCGTTGGAGACACCCAAGGGCCTGAGCAGTACTTC. Its protein is CSVGDTQGPEQYF. This chain connects TRBV29-1 to TRBJ2-7, with unresolved D. The germline gives CDR1 SQVTM, CDR2 ANQGSEA. The CDR3 has 13 residues. With 4 bases removed from V and 7 bases from J, the gap between germline ends came to 17 bases.

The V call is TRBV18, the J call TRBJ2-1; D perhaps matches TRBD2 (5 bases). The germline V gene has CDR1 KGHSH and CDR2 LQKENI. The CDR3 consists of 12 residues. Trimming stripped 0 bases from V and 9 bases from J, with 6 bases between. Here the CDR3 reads CASSPPEVEQFF. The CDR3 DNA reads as TGTGCCAGCTCACCACCGGAGGTTGAGCAGTTCTTC. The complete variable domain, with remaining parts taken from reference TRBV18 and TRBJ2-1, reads NAGVMQNPRHLVRRRGQEARLRCSPMKGHSHVYWYRQLPEEGLKFMVYLQKENIIDESGMPKERFSAEFPKEGPSILRIQQVVRGDSAAYFCASSPPEVEQFFGPGTRLTVL.

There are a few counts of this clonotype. The CDR3: CASSEEGNYTEAFF. For the CDR3, the DNA is TGTGCCAGCAGTGAAGAAGGAAATTACACTGAAGCTTTCTTT. J is TRBJ1-1 and V is TRBV25-1; D unresolved. Germline V CDR1 and CDR2: MGHDK, SYGVNS. The CDR3 has 14 residues. V was trimmed by 2 bases and J by 3 bases, leaving 10 bases between them.

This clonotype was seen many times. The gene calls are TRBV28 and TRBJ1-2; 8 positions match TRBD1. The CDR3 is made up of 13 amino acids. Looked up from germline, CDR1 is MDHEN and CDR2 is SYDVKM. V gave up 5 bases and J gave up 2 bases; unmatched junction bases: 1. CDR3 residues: CASSTGGNYGYTF. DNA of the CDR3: TGTGCCAGCAGTACAGGGGGGAACTATGGCTACACCTTC.

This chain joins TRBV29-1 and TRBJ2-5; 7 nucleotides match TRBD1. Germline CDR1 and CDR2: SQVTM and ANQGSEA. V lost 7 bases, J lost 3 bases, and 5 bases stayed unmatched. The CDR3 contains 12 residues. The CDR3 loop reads CSGGQIKETQYF. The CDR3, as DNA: TGCAGCGGGGGACAGATAAAAGAGACCCAGTACTTC.

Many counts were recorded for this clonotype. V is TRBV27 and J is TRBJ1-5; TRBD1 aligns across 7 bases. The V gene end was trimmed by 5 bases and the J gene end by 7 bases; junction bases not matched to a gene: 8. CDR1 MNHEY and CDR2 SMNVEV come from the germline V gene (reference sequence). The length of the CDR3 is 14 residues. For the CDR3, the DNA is TGTGCCAGCAGTCTCCGACAGGGACGACAGCCCCAGCATTTT. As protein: CASSLRQGRQPQHF.

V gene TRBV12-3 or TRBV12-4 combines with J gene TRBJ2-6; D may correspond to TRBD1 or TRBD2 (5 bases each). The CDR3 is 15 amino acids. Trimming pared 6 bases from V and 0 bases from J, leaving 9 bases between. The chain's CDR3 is CASRGPLSGANVLTF. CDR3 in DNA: TGTGCCAGCAGGGGACCCCTCTCTGGGGCCAACGTCCTGACTTTC.

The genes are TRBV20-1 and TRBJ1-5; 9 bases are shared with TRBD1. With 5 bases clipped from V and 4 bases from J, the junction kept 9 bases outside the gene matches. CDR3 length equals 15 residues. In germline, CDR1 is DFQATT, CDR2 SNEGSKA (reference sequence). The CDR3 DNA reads TGCAGTGCTGGACAGGGGCTCGGTCAAAATCAGCCCCAGCATTTT. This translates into CSAGQGLGQNQPQHF.

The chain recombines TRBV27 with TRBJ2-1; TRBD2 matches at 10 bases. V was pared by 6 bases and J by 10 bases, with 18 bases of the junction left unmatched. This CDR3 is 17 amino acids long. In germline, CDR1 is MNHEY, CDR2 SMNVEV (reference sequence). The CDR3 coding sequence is TGTGCCAGCAGCCCGCCGGGGGGACTAGCGTCCAGGAGGGAGCAGTTCTTC. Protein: CASSPPGGLASRREQFF.

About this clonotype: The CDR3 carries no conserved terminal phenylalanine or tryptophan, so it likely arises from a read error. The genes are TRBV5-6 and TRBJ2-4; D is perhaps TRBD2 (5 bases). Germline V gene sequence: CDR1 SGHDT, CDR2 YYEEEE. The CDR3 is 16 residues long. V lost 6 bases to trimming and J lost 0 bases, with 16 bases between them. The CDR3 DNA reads TGTGCCAGCACCCCAAGGCGGGCGGGAGCCAAAAACATTCAGTACTAC. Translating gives CASTPRRAGAKNIQYY.

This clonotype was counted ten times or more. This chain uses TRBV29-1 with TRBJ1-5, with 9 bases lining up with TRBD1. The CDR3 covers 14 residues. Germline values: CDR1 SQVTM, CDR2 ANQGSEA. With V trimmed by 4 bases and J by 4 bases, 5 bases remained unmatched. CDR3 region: CSVGTQGANQPQHF. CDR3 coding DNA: TGCAGCGTTGGCACACAGGGGGCGAATCAGCCCCAGCATTTT. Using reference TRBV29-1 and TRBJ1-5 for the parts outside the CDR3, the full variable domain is SAVISQKPSRDICQRGTSLTIQCQVDSQVTMMFWYRQQPGQSLTLIATANQGSEATYESGFVIDKFPISRPNLTFSTLTVSNMSPEDSSIYLCSVGTQGANQPQHFGDGTRLSIL.

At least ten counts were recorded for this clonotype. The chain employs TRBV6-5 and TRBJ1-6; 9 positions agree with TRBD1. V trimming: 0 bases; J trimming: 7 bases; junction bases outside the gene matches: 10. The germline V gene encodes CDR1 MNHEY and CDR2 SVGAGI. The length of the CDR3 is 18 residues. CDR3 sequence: CASSYSGTGPPWNSPLHF. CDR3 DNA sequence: TGTGCCAGCAGTTACTCGGGGACAGGGCCCCCATGGAATTCACCCCTCCACTTT.

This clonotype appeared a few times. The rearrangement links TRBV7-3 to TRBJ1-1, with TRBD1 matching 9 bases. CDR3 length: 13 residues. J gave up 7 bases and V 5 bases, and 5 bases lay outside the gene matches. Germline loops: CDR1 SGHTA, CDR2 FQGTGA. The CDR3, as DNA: TGTGCCAGCAGCCAGGGACAGGGTCTTGAAGCTTTCTTT. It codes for CASSQGQGLEAFF.

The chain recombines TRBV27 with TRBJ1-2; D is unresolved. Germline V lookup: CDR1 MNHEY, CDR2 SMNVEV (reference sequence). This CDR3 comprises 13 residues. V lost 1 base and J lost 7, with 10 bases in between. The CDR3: CASSLWAERGYTF. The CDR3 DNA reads TGTGCCAGCAGTTTATGGGCAGAGCGTGGCTACACCTTC.

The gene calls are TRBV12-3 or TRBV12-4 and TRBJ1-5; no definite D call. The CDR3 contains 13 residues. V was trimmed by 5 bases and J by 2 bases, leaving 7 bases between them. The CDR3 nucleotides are TGTGCCAGCAGTCCTCCGGGCAATCAGCCCCAGCATTTT. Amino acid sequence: CASSPPGNQPQHF.

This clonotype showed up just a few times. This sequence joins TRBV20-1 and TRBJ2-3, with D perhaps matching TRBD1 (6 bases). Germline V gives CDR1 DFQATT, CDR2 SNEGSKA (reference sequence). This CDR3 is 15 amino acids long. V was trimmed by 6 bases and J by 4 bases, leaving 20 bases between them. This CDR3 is CSATGHLRYSDTQYF. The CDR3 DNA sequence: TGCAGTGCCACGGGACATCTGCGGTATTCAGATACGCAGTATTTT.